These 30 T cell receptor beta chains were all obtained from the same sample, sequenced in a study of tumor-infiltrating lymphocytes in primary liver carcinoma. Using a constant-region primer together with ProtoScript II reverse transcriptase, TCR beta cDNA was made from around 0.55 ug of total RNA. Slightly modified ARM-PCR with three nested multiplex PCR rounds yielded TCR beta libraries. TRBV1-TRBV30 forward primers paired with a C-beta reverse primer drove the first two PCR rounds, approximately 11 cycles each. TCRdb redid the calling of the multiplex PCR reads with MiXCR, one entry per CDR3 protein. The sample shows about 100,000 distinct CDR3 sequences, approximately 70% of them seen only once. Total RNA and DNA came together from about 21-30 mg of bulk tissue without cell sorting. The sample comprised liver tumor tissue from sampling region 2. Noted subset: tumor region T2, inferior pole. The receptors were sampled from a woman aged 60 to 75 with primary liver carcinoma and hepatitis B virus infection.

This chain uses TRBV19 with TRBJ1-5; D not resolved. V shed 6 bases and J shed 1 base, with 13 bases lying between them. In germline, CDR1 is LNHDA, CDR2 SQIVND (reference sequence). CDR3 length: 15 amino acids. Written as DNA, the CDR3 is TGTGCCAGTAGGGAGCACTCAAACAGCAATCAGCCCCAGCATTTT. It translates to CASREHSNSNQPQHF.

Concerning this clonotype itself: A much bigger clone sits one base away, suggesting this may be a read error. The chain recombines TRBV5-4 with TRBJ2-7; no definite D call. CDR3 length: 11 amino acids. CDR1 is SGHNT and CDR2 is YYREEE in the germline V gene (reference sequence). CDR3 coding DNA: TGTGCCAGCAGCTCCCAGTACGAGCAGCACTTC. Translated, it gives CASSSQYEQHF.

Concerning this clonotype: Without the conserved terminal phenylalanine or tryptophan, this CDR3 likely stems from a read error. It is unclear where the CDR3 begins or ends on the DNA, so no DNA is shown, and the CDR3 is as TCRdb lists it. This rearrangement joins TRBV5-4 to TRBJ2-1; the DNA was not used to check the table's D call, TRBD2. The germline CDR1 and CDR2 sequences are SGHNT and YYREEE (reference sequence). Counting both end residues, the CDR3 totals 16 amino acids. CDR3 region: CASTRGGPLPNNEQLL.

This rearrangement joins TRBV29-1 to TRBJ2-1; D could derive from TRBD1 or TRBD2 (5 bases each). CDR1 is SQVTM, CDR2 ANQGSEA, per germline. There are 11 residues in the CDR3. Trimming stripped 6 bases from V and 13 bases from J, with 16 bases between. CDR3 region: CSVWARGEQFF. The CDR3 nucleotides read TGCAGCGTGTGGGCGAGAGGGGAACAGTTCTTC.

Only a few counts were recorded for this clonotype. This may be a read error: a much more frequent sequence differs by one nucleotide. This sequence joins TRBV28 and TRBJ2-1; D is possibly TRBD1 (6 bases). Germline V gives CDR1 MDHEN, CDR2 SYDVKM. The CDR3 contains 15 residues. The CDR3 DNA reads TGTGTCAGCAGAACAGGGAAAACCTCCTACAATGAGCAGTTCTTC. Its translation: CVSRTGKTSYNEQFF.

Comment on this clonotype: This could be a read error, since a much larger clone is one nucleotide away. The rearrangement joins TRBV5-1 to TRBJ2-3; TRBD1 agrees at 7 bases. The V gene end was trimmed by 0 bases and the J gene end by 3 bases; junction bases not matched to a gene: 7. This CDR3 contains 16 residues. Germline CDR1 SGHRS, CDR2 YFSETQ. The CDR3 DNA is TGCGCCAGCAGCTTGGCGTATACAGGGGTTACAGATACGCAGTATTTT. Protein: CASSLAYTGVTDTQYF.

This clonotype was seen repeatedly, ten times or more. V is TRBV7-8 and J is TRBJ1-3; D is perhaps TRBD1 (5 bases). This CDR3 comprises 14 residues. CDR1 and CDR2 from the germline V gene are SGHVS and FQNEAQ. The V and J ends lost 5 bases and 2 bases respectively, with 10 bases between them. CDR3 sequence reads: CASSAQGTGNTIYF. The CDR3, as DNA: TGTGCCAGCAGCGCCCAGGGTACTGGAAACACCATATATTTT.

Points on this clonotype: One end of the junction is discordant with germline, which a read error may explain. The J gene is TRBJ2-3, the V gene TRBV11-2, with D unresolved. The germline V gene has CDR1 SGHAT and CDR2 FQNNGV. There are 13 residues in the CDR3. CDR3 amino acids: CASCLNRVDTQYF. The CDR3 nucleotides are TGTGCCAGCTGCTTAAATCGAGTAGATACGCAGTATTTT.

Comment on this clonotype: Because the CDR3 is missing its conserved closing phenylalanine or tryptophan, this is likely a read error. The J gene is TRBJ2-1, the V gene TRBV11-2; D possibly uses TRBD1 or TRBD2 (5 bases each). CDR3 length: 15 amino acids. Looked up from germline, CDR1 is SGHAT and CDR2 is FQNNGV. Written as DNA, the CDR3 is TGTGCCAGCGGGCAGGGACCGAACTCCTACAGTGAGCAGTTCTCC. Translating gives CASGQGPNSYSEQFS.

This clonotype was counted many times. This rearrangement joins TRBV5-4 to TRBJ2-1; D gene unclear. CDR1 and CDR2 (germline): SGHNT, YYREEE (reference sequence). V lost 3 bases, J lost 0 bases, and 7 bases lay in between. This CDR3 has 14 residues. The CDR3 nucleotides are TGTGCCAGCAGCTCAAGCAGCTCCTACAATGAGCAGTTCTTC. Translation: CASSSSSSYNEQFF.

Details on this clonotype: The germline gene is not matched at one end of the junction; a read error may be the cause. The chain combines TRBV11-2 with TRBJ2-7; the D is unclear. The CDR3 contains 14 residues. Germline CDR1 SGHAT, CDR2 FQNNGV. CDR3 residues: CGSSLAMRTYEQHF. DNA for the CDR3: TGTGGCAGCAGCTTAGCCATGAGGACCTACGAGCAGCACTTC.

The V call is TRBV29-1, the J call TRBJ2-3; no clear D gene. The end of the DNA fits TRBJ1-5 better, so the J call may be wrong. Germline CDR1 is SQVTM and CDR2 is ANQGSEA. The CDR3 is 12 residues long. The CDR3 loop is CSASGLGDTQHF. Here the CDR3 DNA reads TGCAGTGCTAGCGGTCTGGGAGATACGCAGCATTTT.

In this sample, this clonotype turned up once. One end of the junction varies from germline; a read error may be responsible. The chain uses TRBV7-9 and TRBJ2-3, with 8 bases lining up with TRBD2. Germline V gives CDR1 SEHNR, CDR2 FQNEAQ (reference sequence). The CDR3 runs 16 residues. The CDR3 nucleotides are TGTGCCAGCAGGCAAGCGGGAGCCCTACTCACAGGTACGCAGTATTTT. Translated: CASRQAGALLTGTQYF.

This clonotype was recorded many times. The genes are TRBV28 and TRBJ2-2, with D possibly being TRBD2 (6 bases). V was cut by 2 bases and J by 3 bases, with 10 bases left in between. The CDR3 length is 15 residues. Germline CDR1 and CDR2: MDHEN and SYDVKM. CDR3 residues: CASSLGGEDTGELFF. The CDR3 DNA follows: TGTGCCAGCAGTTTAGGAGGGGAGGACACCGGGGAGCTGTTTTTT.

The table lists this clonotype with many counts. The chain joins TRBV6-2 or TRBV6-3 to TRBJ1-6; D not certain. CDR1 and CDR2 (germline): MNHEY, SVGEGT. The CDR3 consists of 14 residues. V was trimmed by 2 bases and J by 7 bases, leaving 9 bases between them. CDR3 amino acids: CASSYRRENSPLHF. The CDR3 DNA sequence: TGTGCCAGCAGTTACAGACGGGAGAATTCACCCCTCCACTTT.

In its sample, this clonotype was seen once. A read error may explain this, as a much larger clone is one base away. This chain uses TRBV7-9 with TRBJ2-1, with D unresolved. This CDR3 comprises 14 residues. Germline CDR1 is SEHNR and CDR2 is FQNEAQ (reference sequence). The CDR3 sequence is CVSSLGPSYNEQFF. The CDR3 bases are TGTGTCAGCAGCTTAGGTCCTTCCTACAATGAGCAGTTCTTC.

The chain is built from TRBV11-2 and TRBJ2-5, with D perhaps TRBD1 or TRBD2 (6 bases each). The CDR3 sequence is 17 residues long. Trimming cost V 4 bases and J 7 bases, with 25 bases left between them. Germline lookup yields CDR1 SGHAT and CDR2 FQNNGV. The CDR3 protein is CASSSGGGVWGATTQYF. For the CDR3, the DNA is TGTGCCAGCAGCTCTGGAGGGGGTGTCTGGGGGGCGACGACCCAGTACTTC.

The chain combines TRBV20-1 with TRBJ2-3; D gene ambiguous. CDR3 length equals 11 residues. V was trimmed by 6 bases and J by 5 bases, leaving 9 bases between them. The germline V gene has CDR1 DFQATT and CDR2 SNEGSKA (reference sequence). The DNA for the CDR3 is TGCAGTGCCTACCCTGGAGATACGCAGTATTTT. Its protein is CSAYPGDTQYF.

To note about this clonotype: This may arise from a read error, as a much more abundant clone is one base away. The chain carries TRBV7-8 and TRBJ2-3, with D perhaps matching TRBD2 (5 bases). CDR1 and CDR2 from the germline V gene are SGHVS and FQNEAQ. The CDR3 consists of 12 residues. DNA of the CDR3: TGTGTCAGCAGCTTAGCGATAGATACGCAGTATTTT. Translating gives CVSSLAIDTQYF. Using reference TRBV7-8 and TRBJ2-3 for the parts outside the CDR3, the full variable domain is GAGVSQSPRYKVAKRGQDVALRCDPISGHVSLFWYQQALGQGPEFLTYFQNEAQLDKSGLPSDRFFAERPEGSVSTLKIQRTQQEDSAVYLCVSSLAIDTQYFGPGTRLTVL.

As regards this clonotype: The conserved phenylalanine or tryptophan is not found at the CDR3 terminus, so this likely reflects a read error. The chain has TRBV12-3 or TRBV12-4 and TRBJ2-3; possible D gene TRBD2, 5 bases. The CDR3 sequence is 15 residues long. CDR3 residues: CASSIREGGTDMQYS. The CDR3 nucleotides read TGTGCCAGCAGTATCCGAGAGGGTGGCACAGATATGCAGTATTCT.

A note on this clonotype: With a much larger clone just one base away, this may be a read error. The chain carries TRBV12-3 or TRBV12-4 and TRBJ2-1; D possibly corresponds to TRBD2 (6 bases). This CDR3 region has 14 residues. Trimming pared 6 bases from V and 6 bases from J, leaving 15 bases between. The CDR3, as DNA: TGTGCCAGCAGCGGGGTACTAGCCATCAATGAGCAGTTCTTC. Translation gives CASSGVLAINEQFF.

As for this clonotype: A much larger clonotype is one base distant, so this may be a read error. The chain couples TRBV7-3 to TRBJ1-1, with TRBD1 matching 8 bases. Losses at the gene ends were 9 bases for V and 2 bases for J; bases not matched to a gene: 8. The CDR3 length is 14 residues. Germline loops: CDR1 SGHTA, CDR2 FQGTGA. As DNA, the CDR3 is TGTGCCAGGAGCGTAGACAGGGGTAACACTGAAGCTTTCTTT. Protein product: CARSVDRGNTEAFF.

Comment on this clonotype: Possible read error: a much larger clone is one base away. As the CDR3 is not closed by the conserved phenylalanine or tryptophan, this likely results from a read error. The chain couples TRBV7-8 to TRBJ1-2, with D possibly being TRBD1 (6 bases). Deletions cut 0 bases from V and 4 bases from J, with 9 bases between. Germline values: CDR1 SGHVS, CDR2 FQNEAQ. The CDR3 is 14 amino acids. CDR3 sequence reads: CASSLATGRYGYTS. CDR3 bases: TGTGCCAGCAGCTTAGCCACAGGGCGCTATGGCTACACCTCC.

This clonotype was found a few times. The chain combines TRBV4-1 with TRBJ1-4; 9 positions match TRBD1. The CDR3 has 17 residues. Germline CDR1 is MGHRA and CDR2 is YSYEKL. V shed 4 bases and J 7 bases; nucleotides not matched to a gene: 13. The CDR3 nucleotides read TGCGCCAGCAGCCGACAACATAACAGGGGGCGGGGTGAAAAACTGTTTTTT. It codes for CASSRQHNRGRGEKLFF.

This clonotype was observed at least ten times. The V and J genes are TRBV6-2 or TRBV6-3 and TRBJ2-7; D not certain. V dropped 5 bases and J dropped 2 bases, with 10 bases sitting between them. This CDR3 has 13 amino acids. Germline CDR1 reads MNHEY; CDR2 reads SVGEGT. CDR3 bases: TGTGCCAGCAGTCGCAACGGAGCCTACGAGCAGTACTTC. Translated, it gives CASSRNGAYEQYF.

About this clonotype itself: This may stem from a read error, because a much larger clone lies one nucleotide away. The rearrangement joins TRBV4-1 to TRBJ2-1; a possible D gene is TRBD2 (6 bases). Germline V CDR1 and CDR2: MGHRA, YSYEKL. The CDR3 has 16 amino acids. The DNA for the CDR3 is TGCGCCAGCAGCGGCAGACTAGGCGGCTCCTACAATGTGCAGTTCTTC. Protein product: CASSGRLGGSYNVQFF.

The rearrangement joins TRBV12-5 to TRBJ2-5; D could derive from TRBD1 or TRBD2 (5 bases each). CDR1 and CDR2 (germline): LGHNT, FRNRAP. V lost 5 bases and J 6 bases, leaving 19 bases between the germline ends. This CDR3 region has 15 residues. The chain's CDR3 is CASGTSDNPGKTQYF. In DNA form, the CDR3 reads TGTGCTAGTGGTACCTCGGACAACCCGGGGAAGACCCAGTACTTC.

Details on this clonotype: Since the CDR3 does not end with the conserved phenylalanine or tryptophan, this likely comes from a read error. The limits of the CDR3 on the DNA are not certain, so only TCRdb's listed CDR3 is given. The CDR3 here is CASSPAGRVYEKYL. The gene calls are TRBV4-1 and TRBJ2-7; the DNA was not compared with TRBD2, the D call given in the table. The CDR3 is 14 amino acids long, termini counted. Looked up from germline, CDR1 is MGHRA and CDR2 is YSYEKL.

With regard to this clonotype: This CDR3 is missing its conserved last phenylalanine or tryptophan, likely due to a read error. CDR3: CPSSPPQGPIGELFC. The CDR3 DNA is TGTCCCAGCAGCCCTCCGCAAGGACCGATCGGGGAGCTGTTTTGT. The chain employs TRBV11-2 and TRBJ2-2, with D unresolved. The V gene's germline CDR1 is SGHAT and CDR2 FQNNGV. This CDR3 region has 15 residues.

This clonotype has just one count. With a much larger clone just one base away, this may be a read error. The chain has TRBV28 and TRBJ2-7; D is undetermined. From germline, CDR1 is MDHEN and CDR2 SYDVKM. The CDR3 has 14 residues. V shed 5 bases and J shed 1 base, with 12 bases lying between them. DNA of the CDR3: TGTGCCAGCAGTCATCAACGGAATTCCTACGAGCAGTACTTC. As protein: CASSHQRNSYEQYF. Full variable domain (rest looked up from reference TRBV28 and TRBJ2-7): DVKVTQSSRYLVKRTGEKVFLECVQDMDHENMFWYRQDPGLGLRLIYFSYDVKMKEKGDIPEGYSVSREKKERFSLILESASTNQTSMYLCASSHQRNSYEQYFGPGTRLTVT.